These T cell receptor beta chains were read from a single sample in a study of blood T cells in healthy people across ages. From the 5' RACE reads, TCRdb called clonotypes with MiXCR, one entry per CDR3 protein. The sample records around 1.5 million distinct CDR3 sequences, around 39% being singletons. Sequences were obtained from blood. All receptors come from a woman aged 18-29 years in good health. Each CDR3 is given with its conserved first and last residue. The order of the fields is CDR3 protein, CDR3 DNA, J gene, V gene, clone size, D gene. A D gene is named only where the DNA matches it firmly. Only some rows state a clone size, as once, few, many or a class for expanded clones.

cdr3_aa: CSADGTRDVDEQYF
cdr3_nt: TGCAGTGCAGACGGGACTAGGGACGTTGACGAGCAGTACTTC
j_call: TRBJ2-7
v_call: TRBV20-1
clone_size: -
d_call: TRBD2

cdr3_aa: CATSDSGGYNEQFF
cdr3_nt: TGCGCCACCTCGGATAGCGGGGGATACAATGAGCAGTTCTTC
j_call: TRBJ2-1
v_call: TRBV5-1
clone_size: -
d_call: TRBD2

cdr3_aa: CASTQMREAYEQYF
cdr3_nt: TGTGCCAGCACCCAGATGCGGGAGGCCTACGAGCAGTACTTC
j_call: TRBJ2-7
v_call: TRBV2
clone_size: once
d_call: TRBD2

cdr3_aa: CASRVRTYEQYF
cdr3_nt: TGTGCCAGCAGGGTCAGGACCTACGAGCAGTACTTC
j_call: TRBJ2-7
v_call: TRBV6-1
clone_size: -
d_call: -

cdr3_aa: CASSPTPGPTDTQYF
cdr3_nt: TGTGCCAGCAGCCCGACTCCGGGACCCACGGATACGCAGTATTTT
j_call: TRBJ2-3
v_call: TRBV7-3
clone_size: -
d_call: -

cdr3_aa: CASSLTGLGEKRFF
cdr3_nt: TGTGCCAGCAGCCTTACAGGGTTGGGAGAAAAACGGTTTTTT
j_call: TRBJ1-4
v_call: TRBV9
clone_size: -
d_call: -

cdr3_aa: CASSLPLSGAGELFF
cdr3_nt: TGCGCCAGCAGCTTGCCGCTATCGGGGGCCGGGGAGCTGTTTTTT
j_call: TRBJ2-2
v_call: TRBV5-1
clone_size: -
d_call: -

cdr3_aa: CSVEDRANERYF
cdr3_nt: TGCAGCGTTGAAGACCGGGCGAACGAGCGGTACTTC
j_call: TRBJ2-7
v_call: TRBV29-1
clone_size: -
d_call: -

cdr3_aa: CSARDAGTTAYTDTQYF
cdr3_nt: TGCAGTGCTAGAGACGCCGGGACTACAGCTTACACAGATACGCAGTATTTT
j_call: TRBJ2-3
v_call: TRBV20-1
clone_size: -
d_call: TRBD2

cdr3_aa: CSVEGGTPTDTQYF
cdr3_nt: TGCAGCGTCGAGGGGGGGACTCCCACAGATACGCAGTATTTT
j_call: TRBJ2-3
v_call: TRBV29-1
clone_size: many
d_call: -

cdr3_aa: CASSSPAGNYGYTF
cdr3_nt: TGTGCCAGCAGCTCCCCCGCGGGCAACTATGGCTACACCTTC
j_call: TRBJ1-2
v_call: TRBV7-8
clone_size: -
d_call: -

cdr3_aa: CASRLAGHPQHF
cdr3_nt: TGTGCCAGCAGGTTAGCGGGGCATCCCCAGCATTTT
j_call: TRBJ1-5
v_call: TRBV28
clone_size: -
d_call: -

cdr3_aa: CASFQALGAYNEQFF
cdr3_nt: TGTGCCAGCTTCCAAGCCCTAGGGGCCTACAATGAGCAGTTCTTC
j_call: TRBJ2-1
v_call: TRBV27
clone_size: -
d_call: -

cdr3_aa: CASSLVRQDTEAFF
cdr3_nt: TGTGCCAGCAGTTTAGTGAGGCAGGACACTGAAGCTTTCTTT
j_call: TRBJ1-1
v_call: TRBV12-3/TRBV12-4
clone_size: few
d_call: -

cdr3_aa: CASSLSGLMGGQFF
cdr3_nt: TGTGCCAGCAGTCTTAGCGGCCTCATGGGGGGGCAGTTCTTC
j_call: TRBJ2-1
v_call: TRBV12-3/TRBV12-4
clone_size: -
d_call: -

cdr3_aa: CSVPGHGGETQYF
cdr3_nt: TGCAGCGTACCTGGACACGGGGGGGAGACCCAGTACTTC
j_call: TRBJ2-5
v_call: TRBV29-1
clone_size: -
d_call: TRBD2

cdr3_aa: CASSESASSPDTQYF
cdr3_nt: TGTGCCAGCAGTGAATCCGCGTCTAGCCCAGATACGCAGTATTTT
j_call: TRBJ2-3
v_call: TRBV25-1
clone_size: -
d_call: -

cdr3_aa: CASSKGTTNYGYTF
cdr3_nt: TGTGCCAGCAGCAAGGGCACTACTAACTATGGCTACACCTTC
j_call: TRBJ1-2
v_call: TRBV7-8
clone_size: -
d_call: -

cdr3_aa: CASTTRGARGYTF
cdr3_nt: TGTGCCAGCACCACTCGGGGGGCGCGGGGCTACACCTTC
j_call: TRBJ1-2
v_call: TRBV28
clone_size: -
d_call: -

cdr3_aa: CASSSSMDRGQDSPLHF
cdr3_nt: TGTGCCAGCAGTTCCTCCATGGACAGGGGGCAGGATTCACCCCTCCACTTT
j_call: TRBJ1-6
v_call: TRBV12-3/TRBV12-4
clone_size: -
d_call: TRBD1

cdr3_aa: CASSRTSFGETQYF
cdr3_nt: TGTGCCAGCAGCCGGACTAGCTTCGGGGAGACCCAGTACTTC
j_call: TRBJ2-5
v_call: TRBV3-1
clone_size: -
d_call: TRBD2